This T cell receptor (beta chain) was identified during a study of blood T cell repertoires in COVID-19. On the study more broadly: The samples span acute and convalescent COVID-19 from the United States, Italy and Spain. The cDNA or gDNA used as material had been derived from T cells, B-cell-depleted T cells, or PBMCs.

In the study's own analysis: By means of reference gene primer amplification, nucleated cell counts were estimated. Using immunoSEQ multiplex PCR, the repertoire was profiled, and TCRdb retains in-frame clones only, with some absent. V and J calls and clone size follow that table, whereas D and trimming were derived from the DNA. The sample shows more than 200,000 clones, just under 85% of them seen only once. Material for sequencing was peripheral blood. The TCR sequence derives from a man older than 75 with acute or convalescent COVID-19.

The CDR3, as DNA: TGTGCCAGCAGCCATAAAGGACTAGCGCTAATTCAAGAGACCCAGTACTTC. The encoded protein is CASSHKGLALIQETQYF. V gene TRBV5-6 combines with J gene TRBJ2-5, with 9 bases fitting TRBD2. Trimming cost V 4 bases and J 2 bases; bases outside gene matches: 12. From germline, CDR1 is SGHDT and CDR2 YYEEEE. This CDR3 spans 17 amino acids.